This TCR beta chain was identified during a study of blood T cell repertoires in COVID-19. Germline CDR1 is SGHTA and CDR2 is FQGNSA. Losses at the gene ends were 5 bases for V and 3 bases for J; bases not matched to a gene: 5. The CDR3 is 15 amino acids. Assay: immunoSEQ multiplex PCR; the TCRdb copy retains only in-frame clones and omits some. The data contain hundreds of thousands of clones, about nine tenths of them singletons. Participants were aged 18 to 89 years from some 24 US areas. Cohort allocation depended upon clinical history that participants reported. Cohort 3 recovery required two negative PCRs, clearance, or symptom resolution.

The chain employs TRBV7-2 and TRBJ2-1, with TRBD2 matching 9 bases. Sequencing input: PBMCs or T cells enriched from blood (not recorded which). The origin of this receptor is a woman aged 30 to 39 who had recovered from COVID-19. The CDR3 loop reads CASSATSGLYNEQFF. The CDR3 bases are TGTGCCAGCAGCGCGACTAGCGGCCTCTACAATGAGCAGTTCTTC.